One sample yielded the 20 T cell receptor beta chains listed below, sequenced in a study of glioma-infiltrating T cells. The iRepertoire nested amplicon-rescue multiplex PCR amplified TCR alpha and beta CDR3s from RNA. TCRdb used MiXCR to reprocess the multiplex PCR reads, holding one entry per CDR3 protein. The top ten clones hold 27% of a sample with approximately 130,000 distinct CDR3 sequences, around a quarter of them seen once. The specimen was glioma tissue, nonneoplastic brain tissue, or PBMCs (not recorded which). These receptors all come from a human donor with low-grade glioma or glioblastoma, undergoing nonglioma brain surgery, or in good health (not recorded which).

The chain links TRBV10-3 to TRBJ2-1, with 8 bases that match TRBD2. CDR3 size: 15 residues. Germline lookup yields CDR1 ENHRY and CDR2 SYGVKD. The ends lost 4 bases at V and 8 bases at J; junction bases unmatched: 10. The CDR3 sequence is CAISAGLGDRYEQFF. The CDR3 DNA reads as TGTGCCATCAGTGCGGGACTAGGAGACAGATATGAGCAGTTCTTC.

At least ten counts were recorded for this clonotype. The genes are TRBV6-1 and TRBJ1-1; D may be TRBD1 (5 bases). This CDR3 region has 14 residues. The V and J ends lost 7 bases and 1 base respectively, with 13 bases between them. Germline-derived CDR1 and CDR2 are MNHNS and SASEGT. The DNA of the CDR3 is TGTGCCAGCATCCCTCCGGGGGAGAACACTGAAGCTTTCTTT. This codes for CASIPPGENTEAFF.

The V call is TRBV4-1, the J call TRBJ2-1; D not certain. CDR3 size: 16 residues. V lost 1 base and J 0 bases, leaving 10 bases between the germline ends. The germline V gene has CDR1 MGHRA and CDR2 YSYEKL. The CDR3 DNA sequence: TGCGCCAGCAGCCAAGTATTCGCCCGCTCCTACAATGAGCAGTTCTTC. Its translation: CASSQVFARSYNEQFF.

In its sample, this clonotype was seen many times. The chain carries TRBV20-1 and TRBJ2-7; D may be TRBD1 (5 bases). Trimming took off 2 bases at V and 3 bases at J, with 5 bases between the two ends. CDR1 is DFQATT and CDR2 is SNEGSKA in the germline V gene (reference sequence). The CDR3 has 11 residues. CDR3 amino acids: CSARQGYEQYV. The CDR3 DNA sequence: TGCAGTGCTAGACAGGGCTACGAGCAGTACGTC.

There are a few counts of this clonotype. The chain has TRBV7-9 and TRBJ2-4; D unclear. Trimming left V 1 base short and J 1 base short, with 5 bases between. The germline CDR1 and CDR2 sequences are SEHNR and FQNEAQ (reference sequence). The CDR3 has 14 residues. CDR3 DNA: TGTGCCAGCAGCTTAGTGATGGCCAAAAACATTCAGTACTTC. This codes for CASSLVMAKNIQYF.

This clonotype was observed many times. V and J are TRBV7-8 and TRBJ1-5, with TRBD1 identical over 10 bases. V shed 8 bases and J 4 bases; nucleotides not matched to a gene: 5. CDR3 length: 14 amino acids. Germline CDR1 and CDR2: SGHVS and FQNEAQ. The CDR3 protein is CASQDRGGNQPQHF. DNA for the CDR3: TGTGCCAGCCAGGACAGGGGGGGTAATCAGCCCCAGCATTTT.

Remarks on this clonotype: A much larger clone sits a single nucleotide away, making a read error possible. The chain links TRBV20-1 to TRBJ2-3, with D possibly TRBD2 on 5 matching bases. This CDR3 is 12 amino acids long. Germline V gene data show CDR1 as DFQATT and CDR2 as SNEGSKA (reference sequence). In DNA, the CDR3 is TGCAGTGCTAGGGCTAGCACAGATAGGCAGTATTTT. It specifies CSARASTDRQYF.

This chain links TRBV3-1 with TRBJ2-3; D remains unclear. The CDR3 runs to 15 residues. V lost 5 bases, J lost 0 bases, and 12 bases lay in between. CDR1 LGHDT and CDR2 YNNKEL come from the germline V gene (reference sequence). CDR3: CASSILDQSTDTQYF. The CDR3 DNA follows: TGTGCCAGCAGCATCCTCGACCAGAGCACAGATACGCAGTATTTT.

There are a few counts of this clonotype. The rearrangement joins TRBV19 to TRBJ2-1; D is ambiguous. The length of the CDR3 is 16 residues. The germline CDR1 and CDR2 sequences are LNHDA and SQIVND (reference sequence). V dropped 6 bases and J dropped 4 bases, with 19 bases sitting between them. CDR3 sequence reads: CASSLPDKLWYNEQFF. DNA for the CDR3: TGTGCCAGTAGCTTACCAGACAAACTGTGGTACAATGAGCAGTTCTTC.

CDR3 sequence reads: CATKDRGSRETQYV. The CDR3 DNA follows: TGTGCCACCAAGGACAGGGGTTCTAGAGAGACCCAGTACGTC. The V gene is TRBV2, the J gene TRBJ2-7; TRBD1 aligns across 9 bases. This CDR3 comprises 14 residues. Germline CDR1 and CDR2: SNHLY and FYNNEI. Unmatched junction bases numbered 17, after V lost 10 bases and J lost 10 bases.

With respect to this clonotype: This sequence may be a read error, since a much larger clone differs from it by one base. The J gene is TRBJ1-5, the V gene TRBV7-2; the D is unclear. This CDR3 contains 13 residues. Trimming pared 4 bases from V and 5 bases from J, leaving 9 bases between. Germline values: CDR1 SGHTA, CDR2 FQGNSA. CDR3 in amino acids: CASSWALDQPQHF. The CDR3 coding sequence is TGTGCCAGCAGCTGGGCGTTGGATCAGCCCCAGCATTTT.

The rearrangement joins TRBV25-1 to TRBJ1-2, with D unclear. Trimming removed 6 bases from V and 4 bases from J, with 9 bases in between. This CDR3 has 12 residues. Germline V lookup: CDR1 MGHDK, CDR2 SYGVNS. The CDR3 DNA reads TGTGCCAGCAGACACGAGGGCTATGGCTACACCTTC. Residues: CASRHEGYGYTF.

This clonotype has more than one count but fewer than ten. DNA of the CDR3: TGTGCCAGCGGCCCTGGGAGAGGGGCAGCGTACGAGCAGTACGTC. It is translated as CASGPGRGAAYEQYV. The rearrangement uses TRBV6-1 and TRBJ2-7; the D call may be TRBD1 or TRBD2 (5 bases each). Germline V gene data show CDR1 as MNHNS and CDR2 as SASEGT. This CDR3 has 15 amino acids. V lost 8 bases, J lost 4 bases, and 21 bases lay in between.

This clonotype was seen at least ten times. The J gene is TRBJ2-7, the V gene TRBV6-1, with no clear D. CDR1 is MNHNS, CDR2 SASEGT, per germline. Trimming left V 4 bases short and J 2 bases short, with 15 bases between. The CDR3 covers 15 residues. CDR3 protein: CASSVSEGIPYEQYV. CDR3 coding DNA: TGTGCCAGCAGTGTGAGCGAAGGGATCCCCTACGAGCAGTACGTC.

About this clonotype: At one of its ends the junction is not consistent with the germline gene, which may arise from a read error. The chain joins TRBV20-1 to TRBJ2-3; D is perhaps TRBD2 (5 bases). CDR3 size: 14 residues. Germline lookup yields CDR1 DFQATT and CDR2 SNEGSKA (reference sequence). The chain's CDR3 is CSVRTSMSTDTQYF. For the CDR3, the DNA is TGCAGTGTTAGAACTAGTATGAGCACAGATACGCAGTATTTT.

This clonotype was recorded a few times. The chain combines TRBV4-1 with TRBJ2-3; D remains ambiguous. Germline V lookup: CDR1 MGHRA, CDR2 YSYEKL. This CDR3 contains 12 residues. The V end was cut by 1 base, the J end by 6 bases, with 5 bases between. The CDR3 reads CASSQAIDTQYF. The CDR3 DNA reads TGCGCCAGCAGCCAAGCAATCGATACGCAGTATTTT.

The chain has TRBV6-6 and TRBJ1-1; 7 positions agree with TRBD1. CDR1 is MNHNY and CDR2 is SVGAGI in the germline V gene (reference sequence). The CDR3 is made up of 16 amino acids. Trimming at V came to 10 bases and at J to 0 bases, leaving 14 bases not matched to a gene. The CDR3 loop is CAISEGTDLMNTEAFF. DNA of the CDR3: TGTGCCATCAGCGAAGGGACAGACCTCATGAACACTGAAGCTTTCTTT.

The V gene is TRBV7-9, the J gene TRBJ2-5, with D unclear. Germline V gene lookup returns CDR1 SEHNR and CDR2 FQNEAQ (reference sequence). Trimming removed 3 bases at V and 5 bases at J, with 7 bases between. This CDR3 contains 12 residues. The CDR3 DNA reads TGTGCCAGCAGCTTCAAGGTTGAGACCCAGTACTTC. Its translation is CASSFKVETQYF.

This clonotype was detected many times. This rearrangement joins TRBV2 to TRBJ2-1, with unresolved D. The ends were cut back, 2 bases at V and 2 bases at J, with 7 bases in the middle. Germline V lookup: CDR1 SNHLY, CDR2 FYNNEI. This CDR3 is 14 amino acids long. CDR3 DNA: TGTGCCAGCAGTGAAAGGCTCCCCTACAATGAGCAGTTCTTC. It is translated as CASSERLPYNEQFF.

Ten or more counts support this clonotype. The J gene is TRBJ2-7, the V gene TRBV27, with 9 nucleotides matching TRBD1. Germline values: CDR1 MNHEY, CDR2 SMNVEV (reference sequence). With 3 bases clipped from V and 3 bases from J, the junction kept 6 bases outside the gene matches. This CDR3 has 15 amino acids. CDR3 residues: CASSFLLTGGYEQYV. The CDR3 nucleotides read TGTGCCAGCAGTTTCCTCCTGACAGGGGGCTACGAGCAGTACGTC.